These 6 T cell receptor beta chains were sequenced from one sample in a study of blood T cell repertoires in COVID-19. Using immunoSEQ multiplex PCR, the repertoire was profiled, and TCRdb retains in-frame clones only, with some absent. The sample consists of over 250,000 clones, 80% to 95% of them appearing once. The sequencing sample was made of peripheral blood. These receptors came from a woman between 25 and 40 years old with COVID-19, enrolled during active disease.

The chain uses TRBV27 and TRBJ2-7; perhaps TRBD2 as D (5 bases). V dropped 7 bases and J dropped 0 bases, with 13 bases sitting between them. Germline lookup yields CDR1 MNHEY and CDR2 SMNVEV (reference sequence). This CDR3 spans 14 amino acids. CDR3 DNA: TGTGCCAGCACCTCTGTGGGGAGCTCCTACGAGCAGTACTTC. It translates to CASTSVGSSYEQYF.

This clone was seen just once. The chain combines TRBV20-1 with TRBJ1-1, with a possible D match to TRBD1 (5 bases). The germline CDR1 and CDR2 sequences are DFQATT and SNEGSKA (reference sequence). The V and J ends lost 3 bases and 4 bases respectively, with 9 bases between them. The CDR3 spans 12 residues. In DNA, the CDR3 is TGCAGTGCTAGTACGGGGGGCACTGAAGCTTTCTTT. It translates to CSASTGGTEAFF.

The chain links TRBV28 to TRBJ1-2; D might be TRBD1 (5 bases). V shed 3 bases and J shed 8 bases, with 25 bases lying between them. The CDR3 is 17 residues long. In germline, CDR1 is MDHEN, CDR2 SYDVKM. The CDR3 sequence: CASSLWGDDDAWGGYTF. CDR3 nucleotides: TGTGCCAGCAGTTTGTGGGGGGACGACGATGCATGGGGAGGCTACACCTTC.

The chain joins TRBV5-5 to TRBJ1-2; D possibly corresponds to TRBD1 (6 bases). This CDR3 is 15 amino acids long. Germline lookup yields CDR1 SGHKS and CDR2 YYEKEE (reference sequence). V was shortened by 4 bases and J by 3 bases, with 16 bases between the two germline ends. The CDR3 sequence is CASSAGAGSDYGYTF. CDR3 coding DNA: TGTGCCAGCAGCGCGGGGGCAGGGAGCGACTATGGCTACACCTTC.

The chain uses TRBV5-1 and TRBJ1-6; no reliable D call. With 0 bases removed from V and 5 bases from J, the gap between germline ends came to 6 bases. Germline V gene data show CDR1 as SGHRS and CDR2 as YFSETQ. CDR3 length: 14 amino acids. In DNA form, the CDR3 reads TGCGCCAGCAGCTTGGGTCAGAATAATTCACCCCTCCACTTT. It yields the protein CASSLGQNNSPLHF.

The V call is TRBV19, the J call TRBJ1-1, with TRBD1 matching 10 bases. With V trimmed by 3 bases and J by 5 bases, 9 bases remained unmatched. Germline V lookup: CDR1 LNHDA, CDR2 SQIVND (reference sequence). The CDR3 extends over 16 amino acids. The CDR3 coding sequence is TGTGCCAGTAGTATGACAGGGGGCGCGACAGTAACTGAAGCTTTCTTT. This encodes CASSMTGGATVTEAFF.